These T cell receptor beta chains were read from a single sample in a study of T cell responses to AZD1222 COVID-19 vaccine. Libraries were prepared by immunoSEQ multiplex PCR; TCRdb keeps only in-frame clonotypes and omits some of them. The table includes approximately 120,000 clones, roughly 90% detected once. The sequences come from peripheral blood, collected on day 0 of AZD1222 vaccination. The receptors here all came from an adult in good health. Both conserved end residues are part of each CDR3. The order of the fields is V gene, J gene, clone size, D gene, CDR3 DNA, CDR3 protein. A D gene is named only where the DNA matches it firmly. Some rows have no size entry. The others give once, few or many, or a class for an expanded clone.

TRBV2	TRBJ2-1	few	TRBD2	TGTGCCAGCAGTGGAGGGCGGGAGCCTCTCAATGAGCAGTTCTTC	CASSGGREPLNEQFF
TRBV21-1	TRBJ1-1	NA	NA	TGTGCCAGCATCCGGACCAACGATCGGGGGAATCACACTGAAGCTTTCTTT	CASIRTNDRGNHTEAFF
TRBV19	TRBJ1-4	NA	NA	TGTGCCAGTAGTAGGTACAGCAACCCAACTAATGAAAAACTGTTTTTT	CASSRYSNPTNEKLFF
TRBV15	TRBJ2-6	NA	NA	TGTGCCACCAGCGCCCGACCCTCTGGGGCCAACGTCCTGACTTTC	CATSARPSGANVLTF
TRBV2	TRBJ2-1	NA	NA	TGTGCCAGCTTCCGGGACGGTCACAATGAGCAGTTCTTC	CASFRDGHNEQFF
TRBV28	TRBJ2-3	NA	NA	TGTGCCAGCAGTGACCCCCAAGGGGCAGATACGCAGTATTTT	CASSDPQGADTQYF
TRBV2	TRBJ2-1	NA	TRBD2	TGTGCCAGCAGTCCTAGGACTAGCGGGAGTGATGAGCAGTTCTTC	CASSPRTSGSDEQFF
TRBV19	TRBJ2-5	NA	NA	TGTGCCAGTACTCTCCCGAGCCAAGAGACCCAGTACTTC	CASTLPSQETQYF
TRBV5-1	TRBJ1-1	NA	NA	TGCGCCAGCTCGTTTTTGGGACTGAACACTGAAGCTTTCTTT	CASSFLGLNTEAFF
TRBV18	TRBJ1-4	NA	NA	TGTGCCAGCTCACTCCAGGGGCGTCATGAAAAACTGTTTTTT	CASSLQGRHEKLFF
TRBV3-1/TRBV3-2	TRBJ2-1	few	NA	TGTGCCAGCAGCCAAGACTCGGGGAGGTACAATGAGCAGTTCTTC	CASSQDSGRYNEQFF
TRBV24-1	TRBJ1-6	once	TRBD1	TGTGCCACCAGTCCCGGGACAGGGAATTCACCCCTCCACTTT	CATSPGTGNSPLHF
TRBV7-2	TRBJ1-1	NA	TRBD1	TGTGCCAGCAGCCCAGGGGGTCCCACTGAAGCTTTCTTT	CASSPGGPTEAFF
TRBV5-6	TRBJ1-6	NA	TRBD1	TGTGCCAGCAGCTTCCGGGACAGGGCTTTGGGAAATTCACCCCTCCACTTT	CASSFRDRALGNSPLHF
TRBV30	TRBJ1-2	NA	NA	TGTGCCTGGAGTGTACGATGGGACAACTATGGCTACACCTTC	CAWSVRWDNYGYTF
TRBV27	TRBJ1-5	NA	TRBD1	TGTGCCAGCAGTCTACAGGGGGCGGGTCAGCCCCAGCATTTT	CASSLQGAGQPQHF
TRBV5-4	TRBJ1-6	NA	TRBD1	TGTGCCAGCAGCTCGGCCCGGACAGGGCAGTCACCCCTCCACTTT	CASSSARTGQSPLHF
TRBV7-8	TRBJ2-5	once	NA	TGTGCCAGCAGCTTAGCGCCGACAGGCCGCCAAGAGACCCAGTACTTC	CASSLAPTGRQETQYF
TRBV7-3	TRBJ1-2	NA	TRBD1	TGTGCCAGCAGCTATCAGGACAGGGTCGGGGGCTACACCTTC	CASSYQDRVGGYTF
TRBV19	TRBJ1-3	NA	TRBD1	TGTGCCACTCGGGACAGGGGGCTTTCTGGAAACACCATATATTTT	CATRDRGLSGNTIYF
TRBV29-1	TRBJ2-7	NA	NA	TGCAGCGCCCGCCCCGGGACGGAGATCTACGAGCAGTACTTC	CSARPGTEIYEQYF
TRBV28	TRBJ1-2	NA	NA	TGTGCCAGCAGCCTAGGAGGGCCCATCTATGGCTACACCTTC	CASSLGGPIYGYTF
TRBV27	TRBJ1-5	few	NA	TGTGCCAGCAGTCCATCGACAGGTAGTAGCAATCAGCCCCAGCATTTT	CASSPSTGSSNQPQHF
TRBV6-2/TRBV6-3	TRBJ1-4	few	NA	TGTGCCAGCAGTCTACGAGAAAAACTGTTTTTT	CASSLREKLFF
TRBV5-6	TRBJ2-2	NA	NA	TGTGCCAGCAGCTTGTACGGGTTTGGCGGGGAGCTGTTTTTT	CASSLYGFGGELFF
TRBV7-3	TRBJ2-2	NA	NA	TGTGCCAGCAGCCCCGGACGGGACACCGGGGAGCTGTTTTTT	CASSPGRDTGELFF
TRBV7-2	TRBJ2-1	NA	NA	TGTGCCAGCAGCACCTCCAGGGATGAGCAGTTCTTC	CASSTSRDEQFF
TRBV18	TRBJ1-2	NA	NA	TGTGCCAGCTCCCCGGAGGGGGGAGCGGGCTACACCTTC	CASSPEGGAGYTF
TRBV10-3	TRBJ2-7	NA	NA	TGTGCCACCTACAACTACGGCGCCTACGAGCAGTACTTC	CATYNYGAYEQYF
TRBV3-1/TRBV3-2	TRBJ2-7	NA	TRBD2	TGTGCCAGCAGCCAAGGGACTAGCGGATTCTACGAGCAGTACTTC	CASSQGTSGFYEQYF
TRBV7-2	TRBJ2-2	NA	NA	TGTGCCAGCAGCTTCGGACAGCACACCGGGGAGCTGTTTTTT	CASSFGQHTGELFF
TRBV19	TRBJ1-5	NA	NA	TGTGCCAGTAGTACCTCTCCGGGCGGGAATCAGCCCCAGCATTTT	CASSTSPGGNQPQHF
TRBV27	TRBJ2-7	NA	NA	TGTGCCAGCAGTCCGACAGTATACGAGCAGTACTTC	CASSPTVYEQYF
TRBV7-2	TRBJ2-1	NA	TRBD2	TGTGCCAGCAATTTGAACGGGGGGGCCATTGAGCAGTTCTTC	CASNLNGGAIEQFF
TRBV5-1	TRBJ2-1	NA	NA	TGCGCCAGCAGCCCGGAGTGGGACGGATACAATGAGCAGTTCTTC	CASSPEWDGYNEQFF
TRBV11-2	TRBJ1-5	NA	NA	TGTGCCAGACCCGGGAGGGATTTGAGCAATCAGCCCCAGCATTTT	CARPGRDLSNQPQHF
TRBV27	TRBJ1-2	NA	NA	TGTGCCAGCAGTTTATACAGGGACTATGGCTACACCTTC	CASSLYRDYGYTF